This is a list of T cell receptor beta chains from one sample in a study of T cell repertoires in cytomegalovirus infection. Their target antigens are unknown. One entry per CDR3 protein, called by TCRdb with MiXCR from the reads. The data contain roughly 920,000 distinct CDR3 sequences, more than 25% of them singletons. Material: cultured CD8+ T cells from PBMCs, obtained from culture after CMV antigen stimulation. The receptors here all came from a human donor in good health (CMV status not recorded). Some clones in this sample may be carry-over from other donors' samples. The CDR3 runs from the conserved cysteine through the conserved F or W. The D gene is left open where the match is weak. The size field is filled for only some rows; it gives once, few, many or a size class.

>NA|TRBJ1-6|TRBV14|TRBD1
TGTGCCAGCAGCCATAGCGCCGGGACAGCTTATAATTCACCCCTCCACTTT
CASSHSAGTAYNSPLHF
>few|TRBJ2-1|TRBV7-7|TRBD2
TGTGCTAGCAGCTTAGATGGCGGGGGGGCTGATGAGCAGTTCTTC
CASSLDGGGADEQFF
>NA|TRBJ1-2|TRBV9|TRBD1
TGTGCCAGCAGCCTACCCCGCTCTCCGGGGACAGGGGCCAACTATGGCTACACCTTC
CASSLPRSPGTGANYGYTF
>few|TRBJ2-1|TRBV27|NA
TGTGCCAGCAGTTTACGGGGGACCTACAATGAGCAGTTCTTC
CASSLRGTYNEQFF
>few|TRBJ1-5|TRBV12-3/TRBV12-4|NA
TGTGCCAGGTCGACTTGCAATCAGCCCCAGCATTTT
CARSTCNQPQHF
>NA|TRBJ1-2|TRBV6-1|NA
TGTGCCAGCAGTGGAAAGTGGCAGACCGCCCATGGCTACACCTTC
CASSGKWQTAHGYTF
>few|TRBJ1-4|TRBV10-3|NA
TGTGCCATCAGTGACAGTCAGGGCCTGTTTTTT
CAISDSQGLFF
>few|TRBJ2-2|TRBV7-2|NA
TGTGCCAGCAGCCCAGGGGAGGGTAATACCGGGGAGCTGTTTTTT
CASSPGEGNTGELFF
>few|TRBJ2-3|TRBV6-5|NA
TGTGCCAGCAGTTACGAGGGGGTCTTCACAGATACGCAGTATTTT
CASSYEGVFTDTQYF
>few|TRBJ2-1|TRBV7-9|NA
TGTGCCAGCAGCTTAGGGGGTAACTTTGAGCAGTTCTTC
CASSLGGNFEQFF
>few|TRBJ2-2|TRBV6-1|NA
TGTGCCAGCAGTGAAGCGCGACCGGCTAACACCGGGGAGCTGTTTTTT
CASSEARPANTGELFF
>NA|TRBJ2-3|TRBV4-1|TRBD1
TGCGCCAGCAGCCACGACGGGACAGGGAGCACAGATACGCAGTATTTT
CASSHDGTGSTDTQYF
>many|TRBJ2-7|TRBV7-6|TRBD2
TGTGCCAGCAGCCATCGACTAGCCGCATTCTACGAGCAGTACTTC
CASSHRLAAFYEQYF
>few|TRBJ2-2|TRBV5-1|NA
TGCGCCAGCAGCGCCTTAGAGTCCGGGGAGCTGTTTTTT
CASSALESGELFF
>NA|TRBJ1-6|TRBV27|NA
TGTGCCAGCAGTTTGGACCCGGCGGGGTATTCACCCCTCCACTTT
CASSLDPAGYSPLHF
>once|TRBJ1-4|TRBV6-6|TRBD1
TGTGCCAGCAATAGGGCTCCGGGCAGGGGGCCTGGAAAACTGTTTTTT
CASNRAPGRGPGKLFF
>few|TRBJ2-3|TRBV12-3/TRBV12-4|NA
TGTGCCAGCAACCTTCGTGTCACAGATACGCAGTATTTT
CASNLRVTDTQYF
>NA|TRBJ2-1|TRBV7-8|NA
TGTGCCAGCAGCTTCCGGGAGGAGCAGTTCTTC
CASSFREEQFF
>NA|TRBJ2-6|TRBV4-1|NA
TGCGCCAGCAGCCAAGATTCCCCCCCTCTCTCTGGGACCAACGTCCTGACTTTC
CASSQDSPPLSGTNVLTF
>NA|TRBJ2-5|TRBV10-3|NA
TGTGCCATCAGTGACCCCAGACAGGATGCCCGAGAGACCCAGTACTTC
CAISDPRQDARETQYF
>NA|TRBJ1-2|TRBV5-4|NA
TGTGCCAGCAGCTTGTGGACTTCCCGTGGCTATGGCTACACCTTC
CASSLWTSRGYGYTF
>NA|TRBJ1-5|TRBV15|TRBD1
TGTGCCACCAGGACAGGGGGGCAGCCCCAGCATTTT
CATRTGGQPQHF
>NA|TRBJ1-1|TRBV19|NA
TGTGCCAGTAGTATTCCTTCCACTGAAGCTTTCTTT
CASSIPSTEAFF
>NA|TRBJ2-3|TRBV15|NA
TGTGCCACCAGCAGAGTGGAAGCGTATCTGGGTACAGATACGCAGTATTTT
CATSRVEAYLGTDTQYF
>NA|TRBJ2-7|TRBV20-1|TRBD2
TGCAGTGCTAGAGAGGTCGGGACTAGCGTCTACGAGCAGTACTTC
CSAREVGTSVYEQYF
>NA|TRBJ1-2|TRBV6-5|NA
TGTGCCAGCAGTTACGGGGGCCTGGGCTATGGCTACACCTTC
CASSYGGLGYGYTF
>few|TRBJ1-2|TRBV4-3|TRBD1
TGCGCCAGCAGCGCTGCCGGGGACAGGGGACCTCATAACTATGGCTACACCTTC
CASSAAGDRGPHNYGYTF
>few|TRBJ2-3|TRBV4-1|TRBD2
TGCGCCAGCAGCCAACGACTAGCGGGGGGGATCACAGATACGCAGTATTTT
CASSQRLAGGITDTQYF
>NA|TRBJ2-5|TRBV28|TRBD1
TGTGCCAGCGCCAAGGGGGCTTTTTCCGAGACCCAGTACTTC
CASAKGAFSETQYF
>NA|TRBJ1-2|TRBV6-5|NA
TGTGCCAGCAGTTACTCAAACTACTATGGCTACACCTTC
CASSYSNYYGYTF